The clone carrying this T cell receptor (beta chain) was detected once. The trim removed 3 bases at V and 3 bases at J, leaving 5 bases unmatched. The germline V gene has CDR1 GTSNPN and CDR2 SVGIG (reference sequence). CDR3 length: 16 amino acids. This sample is drawn from a study of human versus mouse CDR3 diversity and MHC coevolution. The repertoire was sequenced with immunoSEQ multiplex PCR; TCRdb's copy has only in-frame clones and lacks some. In the table there are about 83,000 clones, about nine tenths of which are singletons. This chain joins TRBV30 and TRBJ2-1; 13 bases fit TRBD2. Material: naive CD4+ T cells from blood. Subset described: CD45RO-negative CD62L-positive naive CD4 T cells. This TCR was recovered from a person between 30 and 69 years old in good health. CDR3 DNA sequence: TGTGCCTGGAGCGGGACTAGCGGGGCTGTCTACAATGAGCAGTTCTTC. Translating it yields CAWSGTSGAVYNEQFF.